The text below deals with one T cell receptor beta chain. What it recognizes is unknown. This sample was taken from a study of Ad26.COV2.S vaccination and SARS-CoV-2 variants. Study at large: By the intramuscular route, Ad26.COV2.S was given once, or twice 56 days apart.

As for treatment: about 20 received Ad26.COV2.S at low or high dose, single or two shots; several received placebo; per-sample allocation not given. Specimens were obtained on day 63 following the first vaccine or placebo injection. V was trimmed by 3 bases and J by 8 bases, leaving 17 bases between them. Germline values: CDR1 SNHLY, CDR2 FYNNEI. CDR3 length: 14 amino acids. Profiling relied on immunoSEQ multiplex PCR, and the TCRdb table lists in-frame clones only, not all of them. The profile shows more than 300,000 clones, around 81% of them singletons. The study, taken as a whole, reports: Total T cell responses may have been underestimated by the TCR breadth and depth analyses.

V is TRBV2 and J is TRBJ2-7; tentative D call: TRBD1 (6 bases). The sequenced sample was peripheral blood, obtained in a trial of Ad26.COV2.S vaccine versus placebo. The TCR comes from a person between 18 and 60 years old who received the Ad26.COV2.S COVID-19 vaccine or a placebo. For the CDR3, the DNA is TGTGCCAGCAGTGACACAGGGAGCGCAGGGCAGCAGTACTTC. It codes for CASSDTGSAGQQYF.